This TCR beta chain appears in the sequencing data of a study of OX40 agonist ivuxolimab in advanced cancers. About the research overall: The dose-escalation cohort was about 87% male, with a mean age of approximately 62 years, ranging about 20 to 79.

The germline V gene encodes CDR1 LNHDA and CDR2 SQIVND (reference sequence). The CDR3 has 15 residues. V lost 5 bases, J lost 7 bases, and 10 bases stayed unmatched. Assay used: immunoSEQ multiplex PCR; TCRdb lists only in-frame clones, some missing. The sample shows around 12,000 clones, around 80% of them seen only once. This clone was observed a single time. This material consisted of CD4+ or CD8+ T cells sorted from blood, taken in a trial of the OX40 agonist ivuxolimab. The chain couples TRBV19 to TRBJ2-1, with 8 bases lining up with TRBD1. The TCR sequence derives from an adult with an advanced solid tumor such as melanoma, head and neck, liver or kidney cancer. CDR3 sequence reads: CASSPPGQGANEQFF. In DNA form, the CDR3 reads TGTGCCAGTAGTCCTCCCGGGCAGGGGGCAAATGAGCAGTTCTTC.